This entry is about one TCR beta chain. Seattle's enrolled individuals joined amid active infection and were then monitored longitudinally. This sample stems from a study of blood T cell repertoires in COVID-19. This CDR3 spans 15 amino acids. The V end was cut by 3 bases, the J end by 5 bases, with 16 bases between. CDR1 and CDR2 from the germline V gene are KGHSH and LQKENI. Measured with immunoSEQ multiplex PCR; TCRdb has only the in-frame clones, and not every one. The top ten hold 8% to 10% of the sample, which has 200,000 to 250,000 clones, 75% to 90% seen once. The chain uses TRBV18 and TRBJ1-1; no reliable D call. Sequencing used peripheral blood. The TCR was taken from a woman of 80 years or more with COVID-19, enrolled during active disease. The CDR3 nucleotides read TGTGCCAGCTCACCCGGGCCAGTCTCGGGGACTGAAGCTTTCTTT. Its translation: CASSPGPVSGTEAFF.